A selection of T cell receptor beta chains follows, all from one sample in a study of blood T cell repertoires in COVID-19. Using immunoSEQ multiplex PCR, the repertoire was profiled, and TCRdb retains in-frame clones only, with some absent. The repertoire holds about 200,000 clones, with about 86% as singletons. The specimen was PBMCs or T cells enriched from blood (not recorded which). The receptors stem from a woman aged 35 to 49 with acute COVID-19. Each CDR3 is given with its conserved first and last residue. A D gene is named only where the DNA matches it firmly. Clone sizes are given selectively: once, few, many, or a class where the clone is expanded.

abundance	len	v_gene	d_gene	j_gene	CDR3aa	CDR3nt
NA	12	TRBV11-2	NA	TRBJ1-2	CASTTGEDGYTF	TGTGCCAGCACCACGGGTGAAGATGGCTACACCTTC
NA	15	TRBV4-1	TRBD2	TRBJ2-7	CASSQRTGGSYEQYF	TGCGCCAGCAGCCAAAGGACGGGGGGTTCCTACGAGCAGTACTTC
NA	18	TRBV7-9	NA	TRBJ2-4	CASSLGGTSLYAKNIQYF	TGTGCCAGCAGCTTGGGGGGGACAAGCCTCTATGCCAAAAACATTCAGTACTTC
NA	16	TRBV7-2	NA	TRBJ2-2	CASSLSPGQNTGELFF	TGTGCCAGCAGCTTGTCCCCGGGACAGAACACCGGGGAGCTGTTTTTT
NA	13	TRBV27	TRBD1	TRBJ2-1	CATTTGGGDEQFF	TGTGCCACCACAACAGGGGGTGGGGATGAGCAGTTCTTC
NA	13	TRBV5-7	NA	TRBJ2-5	CASSFRGQETQYF	TGTGCCAGCAGCTTCAGGGGACAAGAGACCCAGTACTTC
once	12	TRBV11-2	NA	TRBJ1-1	CASSSGGAEALF	TGTGCCAGCAGCTCCGGAGGGGCAGAGGCTCTCTTT
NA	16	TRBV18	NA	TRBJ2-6	CASSPPLRSGANVLTF	TGTGCCAGCTCACCACCGTTGCGCTCTGGGGCCAACGTCCTGACTTTC
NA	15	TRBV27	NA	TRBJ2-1	CASSLLTSSYNEQFF	TGTGCCAGCAGCCTTCTTACGAGCTCCTACAATGAGCAGTTCTTC
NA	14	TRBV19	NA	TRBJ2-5	CATQDSGKGETQYF	TGTGCCACTCAGGACAGTGGCAAAGGAGAGACCCAGTACTTC
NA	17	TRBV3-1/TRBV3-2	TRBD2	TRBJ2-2	CASSQGTSGSNTGELFF	TGTGCCAGCAGCCAAGGGACTAGCGGATCGAACACCGGGGAGCTGTTTTTT
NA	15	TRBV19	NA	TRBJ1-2	CASRLSSRGVYGYTF	TGTGCCAGTAGGCTTTCGAGCAGGGGCGTCTATGGCTACACCTTC
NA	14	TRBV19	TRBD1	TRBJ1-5	CASRQGAHNQPQHF	TGTGCCAGCCGACAGGGGGCGCACAATCAGCCCCAGCATTTT
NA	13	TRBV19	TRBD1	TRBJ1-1	CASSYLRQGKAFF	TGTGCCAGTAGCTACCTGCGACAGGGGAAAGCTTTCTTT
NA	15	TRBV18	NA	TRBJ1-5	CASSRDKRVNQPQHF	TGTGCCAGCTCACGGGACAAGCGAGTGAATCAGCCCCAGCATTTT
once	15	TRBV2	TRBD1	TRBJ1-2	CASSPDREVSVGYTF	TGTGCCAGCAGTCCGGACAGGGAGGTTTCTGTGGGCTACACCTTC
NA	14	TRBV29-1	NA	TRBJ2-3	CSVGTAQAENTQYF	TGCAGCGTTGGGACAGCCCAGGCAGAAAATACGCAGTATTTT
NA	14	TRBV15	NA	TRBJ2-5	CATSRQGRGETQYF	TGTGCCACCAGCAGACAGGGGCGAGGGGAGACCCAGTACTTC
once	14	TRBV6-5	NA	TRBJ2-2	CASSGQEGTGELFF	TGTGCCAGCTCAGGACAGGAGGGCACCGGGGAGCTGTTTTTT
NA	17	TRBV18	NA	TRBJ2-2	CASSPSRSPRNTGELFF	TGTGCCAGCTCACCGTCGAGGTCTCCAAGAAACACCGGGGAGCTGTTTTTT
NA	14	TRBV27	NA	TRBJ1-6	CASSLVDYNSPLHF	TGTGCCAGCAGTTTAGTAGATTATAATTCACCCCTCCACTTT
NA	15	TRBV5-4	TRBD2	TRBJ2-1	CASSWGLAGGHEQFF	TGTGCCAGCAGCTGGGGACTAGCGGGAGGTCATGAGCAGTTCTTC
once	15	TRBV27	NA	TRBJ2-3	CASTRDSLSTDTQYF	TGTGCCAGCACCCGAGATTCTCTTAGCACAGATACGCAGTATTTT
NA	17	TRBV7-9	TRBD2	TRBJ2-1	CASSLASGTSGRGEQFF	TGTGCCAGCAGCTTAGCCTCCGGGACTAGCGGACGGGGTGAGCAGTTCTTC
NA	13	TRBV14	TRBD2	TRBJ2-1	CASSRTSRGEQFF	TGTGCCAGCAGTCGGACTAGTCGGGGTGAGCAGTTCTTC